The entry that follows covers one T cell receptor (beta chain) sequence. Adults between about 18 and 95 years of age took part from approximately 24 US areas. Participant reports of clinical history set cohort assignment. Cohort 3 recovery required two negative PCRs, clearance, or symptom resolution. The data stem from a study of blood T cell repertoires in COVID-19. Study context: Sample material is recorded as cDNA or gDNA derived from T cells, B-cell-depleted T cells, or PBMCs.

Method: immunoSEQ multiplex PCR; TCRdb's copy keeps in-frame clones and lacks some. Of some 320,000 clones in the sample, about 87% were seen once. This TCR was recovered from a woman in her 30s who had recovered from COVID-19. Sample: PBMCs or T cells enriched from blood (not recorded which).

The CDR3 is CASSLNNNQPQHF. DNA for the CDR3: TGTGCCAGCAGTTTAAACAATAATCAGCCCCAGCATTTT. This sequence joins TRBV12-3 or TRBV12-4 and TRBJ1-5; D remains unclear. This CDR3 has 13 residues. The ends were cut back, 2 bases at V and 4 bases at J, with 6 bases in the middle.